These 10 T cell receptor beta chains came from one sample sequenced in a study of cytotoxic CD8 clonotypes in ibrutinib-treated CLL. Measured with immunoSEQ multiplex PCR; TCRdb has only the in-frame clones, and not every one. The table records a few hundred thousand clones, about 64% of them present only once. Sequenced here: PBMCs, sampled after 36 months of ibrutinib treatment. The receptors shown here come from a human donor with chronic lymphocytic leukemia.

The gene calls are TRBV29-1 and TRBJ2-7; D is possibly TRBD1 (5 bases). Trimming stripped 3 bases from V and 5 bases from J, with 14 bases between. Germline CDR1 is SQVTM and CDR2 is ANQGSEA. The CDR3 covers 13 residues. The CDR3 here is CSVELQGTHEQYF. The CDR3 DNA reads TGCAGCGTTGAGCTTCAGGGAACCCACGAGCAGTACTTC.

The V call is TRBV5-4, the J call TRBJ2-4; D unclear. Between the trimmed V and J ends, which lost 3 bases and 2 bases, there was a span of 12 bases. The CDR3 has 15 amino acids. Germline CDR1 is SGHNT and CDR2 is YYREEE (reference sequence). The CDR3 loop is CASSSDPGSKNIQYF. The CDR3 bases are TGTGCCAGCAGCTCGGACCCGGGCTCCAAAAACATTCAGTACTTC.

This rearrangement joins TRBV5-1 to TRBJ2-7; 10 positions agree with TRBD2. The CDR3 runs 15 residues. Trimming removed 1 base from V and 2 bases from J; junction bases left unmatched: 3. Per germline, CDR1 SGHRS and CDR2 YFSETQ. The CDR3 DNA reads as TGCGCCAGCAGCTTGACACTAGCGGGGCCCTACGAGCAGTACTTC. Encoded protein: CASSLTLAGPYEQYF.

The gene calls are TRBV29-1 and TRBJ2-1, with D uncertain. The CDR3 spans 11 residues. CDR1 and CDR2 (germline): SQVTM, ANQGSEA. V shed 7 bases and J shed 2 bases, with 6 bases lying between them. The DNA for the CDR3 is TGCAGCGCTCCGGCCTACAATGAGCAGTTCTTC. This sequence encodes CSAPAYNEQFF.

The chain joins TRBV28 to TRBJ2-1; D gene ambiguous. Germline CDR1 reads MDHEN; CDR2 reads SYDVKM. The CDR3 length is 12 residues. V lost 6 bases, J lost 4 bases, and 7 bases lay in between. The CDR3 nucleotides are TGTGCCAGCAGGCAGATGTACAATGAGCAGTTCTTC. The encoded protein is CASRQMYNEQFF.

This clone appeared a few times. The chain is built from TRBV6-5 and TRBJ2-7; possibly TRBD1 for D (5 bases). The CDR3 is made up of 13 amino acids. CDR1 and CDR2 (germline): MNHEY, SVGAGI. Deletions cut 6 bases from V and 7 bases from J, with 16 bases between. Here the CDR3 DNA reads TGTGCCAGCAGCTCCAGGGAACGGTATGAGCAGTACTTC. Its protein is CASSSRERYEQYF.

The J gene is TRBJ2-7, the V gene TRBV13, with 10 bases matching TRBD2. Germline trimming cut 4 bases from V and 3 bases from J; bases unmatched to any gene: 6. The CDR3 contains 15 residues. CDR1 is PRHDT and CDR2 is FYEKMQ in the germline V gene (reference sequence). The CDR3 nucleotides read TGTGCCAGCAGCTCCAGGACTAGCGGAGTCTACGAGCAGTACTTC. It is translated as CASSSRTSGVYEQYF.

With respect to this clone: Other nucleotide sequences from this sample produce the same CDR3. The CDR3 loop is CSVGGMNTEAFF. CDR3 nucleotide sequence: TGCAGCGTTGGGGGTATGAACACTGAAGCTTTCTTT. The chain is built from TRBV29-1 and TRBJ1-1; D is ambiguous. This CDR3 region has 12 residues. Trimming pared 4 bases from V and 0 bases from J, leaving 6 bases between. Germline CDR1 and CDR2: SQVTM and ANQGSEA.

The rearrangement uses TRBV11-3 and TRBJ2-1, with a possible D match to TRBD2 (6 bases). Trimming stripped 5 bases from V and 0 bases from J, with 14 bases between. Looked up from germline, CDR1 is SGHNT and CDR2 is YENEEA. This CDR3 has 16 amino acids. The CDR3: CASSLKAGNSYNEQFF. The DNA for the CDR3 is TGTGCCAGCAGCCTAAAGGCGGGGAACTCCTACAATGAGCAGTTCTTC.

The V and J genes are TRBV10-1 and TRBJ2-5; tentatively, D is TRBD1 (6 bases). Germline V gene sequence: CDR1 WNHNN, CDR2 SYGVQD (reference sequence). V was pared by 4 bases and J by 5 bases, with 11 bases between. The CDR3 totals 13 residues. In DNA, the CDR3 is TGCGCCAGCAGTGTGGGGGCGGAGGAGACCCAGTACTTC. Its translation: CASSVGAEETQYF.